This TCR beta chain was obtained from a study of T cells in Graves' hyperthyroidism and ophthalmopathy. Blood dates from first hyperthyroidism diagnosis, before any ophthalmopathy symptoms. The sample holds many counts of this clonotype. The germline gene is not matched at one end of the junction; a read error may be the cause. What was amplified from RNA transcripts were TCR beta CDR3 regions. RT-PCR in the first round (using the HTBI primer set) targeted the TCR CDR3. TCRdb called the multiplex PCR reads again in MiXCR, with one record for every CDR3 protein. The table has some 250,000 distinct CDR3 sequences, less than 15% seen once. The CDR3 sequence is 16 residues long. The germline CDR1 and CDR2 sequences are MDHEN and SYDVKM.

The chain joins TRBV28 to TRBJ1-4; 8 bases fit TRBD1. This sequence originates from a woman in her thirties or forties with Graves' hyperthyroidism that later progressed to Graves' ophthalmopathy. The specimen was blood. CDR3 region: CASSWTGQATNEKLVF. The CDR3 DNA reads as TGTGCCAGCAGTTGGACAGGGCAGGCAACTAATGAAAAACTGGTTTTT.